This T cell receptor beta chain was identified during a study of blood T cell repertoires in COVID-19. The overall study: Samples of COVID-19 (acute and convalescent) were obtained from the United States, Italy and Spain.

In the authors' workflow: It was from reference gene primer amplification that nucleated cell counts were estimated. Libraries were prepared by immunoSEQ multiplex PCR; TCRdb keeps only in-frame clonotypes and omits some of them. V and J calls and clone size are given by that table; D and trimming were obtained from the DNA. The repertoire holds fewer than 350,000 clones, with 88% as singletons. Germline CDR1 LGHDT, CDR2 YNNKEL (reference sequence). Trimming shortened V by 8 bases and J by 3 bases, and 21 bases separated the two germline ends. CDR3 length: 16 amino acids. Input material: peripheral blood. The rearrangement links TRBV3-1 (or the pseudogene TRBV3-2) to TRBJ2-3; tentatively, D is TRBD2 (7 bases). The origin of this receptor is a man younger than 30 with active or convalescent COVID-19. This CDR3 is CASGLIGGRGTDTQYF. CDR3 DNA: TGTGCCAGCGGTCTAATCGGGGGGCGCGGGACAGATACGCAGTATTTT.